What follows describes a single T cell receptor (beta chain). Its antigen remains unknown. This record comes from a study of T cell repertoires in cytomegalovirus infection. Turning to the study itself: Indications came from public TCR beta signatures; they pointed to CMV infection and to a matching HLA type.

Each CDR3 protein is one row after TCRdb ran MiXCR on the reads. The repertoire holds roughly 500,000 distinct CDR3 sequences, with about 17% as singletons. J gave up 13 bases and V 7 bases, and 13 bases lay outside the gene matches. Germline-derived CDR1 and CDR2 are SNHLY and FYNNEI. The CDR3 consists of 14 residues. Study-wide results and caveats: Summed public TCR beta family frequency identified CMV carriers bearing the relevant HLA.

The rearrangement uses TRBV2 and TRBJ2-1; TRBD2 aligns across 10 bases. The specimen sequenced was CD8+ T cells from PBMCs. The sequence derives from a human donor in good health (CMV status not recorded). Some clones in this sample may be carry-over from other donors' samples. The CDR3 DNA sequence: TGTGCCAGCATCCCCCCGGAAGCGGGGGGGCCCCAGTTCTTC. Translation gives CASIPPEAGGPQFF. The variable domain in full, with the rest retrieved from reference TRBV2 and TRBJ2-1, is EPEVTQTPSHQVTQMGQEVILRCVPISNHLYFYWYRQILGQKVEFLVSFYNNEISEKSEIFDDQFSVERPDGSNFTLKIRSTKLEDSAMYFCASIPPEAGGPQFFGPGTRLTVL.